These T cell receptor beta chains were read from a single sample in a study of neurological immune-mediated disorders. MiXCR, applied by TCRdb to the 5' RACE reads, yields one record per CDR3 protein. The repertoire holds some 60,000 distinct CDR3 sequences, with around 10% as singletons. The sequenced sample was PBMCs. These receptors all stem from a male donor with HTLV-1-associated myelopathy (HAM/TSP). The CDR3 runs from the conserved cysteine through the conserved F or W.

>TRBJ1-2|TRBV20-1
CSARDLGGYGYTF
>TRBJ2-4|TRBV7-9
CASSRGLAKNIQYF
>TRBJ1-2|TRBV5-1
CASSLGRGANYGYTF
>TRBJ1-5|TRBV27
CARQLDNSNQPQHF
>TRBJ2-3|TRBV11-3
CASSLVSSTDTQYF
>TRBJ2-5|TRBV14
CASSRPGAPDARQETQYF
>TRBJ1-1|TRBV20-1
CSAYATNTEAFF
>TRBJ1-1|TRBV12-3/TRBV12-4
CASTIGGTYTEAFF
>TRBJ1-6|TRBV7-9
CASSLDGQGSPLHF
>TRBJ1-4|TRBV6-1
CAIRGLDRTYATNEKLFF
>TRBJ2-7|TRBV6-5
CASRIGQGTYEQYF
>TRBJ2-5|TRBV7-8
CANSGLAGTQETQYF
>TRBJ1-1|TRBV7-8
CASSFRGRKRNTEAFF
>TRBJ2-7|TRBV20-1
CSARTGRTREQYF
>TRBJ2-7|TRBV27
CASSFQLLSSYEQYF
>TRBJ2-2|TRBV6-5
CASSYEQGSGELFF
>TRBJ2-5|TRBV11-1
CASSSAGGETQYF
>TRBJ2-1|TRBV5-1
CASSKTPGTPSNEQFF
>TRBJ2-1|TRBV10-3
CAISGEGSSYNEQFF
>TRBJ1-1|TRBV5-1
CASSLRGRDTEAFF
>TRBJ1-1|TRBV7-9
CASTFPEQTQNTEAFF
>TRBJ1-6|TRBV5-6
CASSTGARDSPLHF
>TRBJ2-2|TRBV24-1
CATSDRNTGELFF
>TRBJ2-6|TRBV6-1
CASSGQGSGANVLTF
>TRBJ1-4|TRBV5-1
CASSLVWQGINEKLFF
>TRBJ2-1|TRBV7-3
CASSWDIYNEQFF
>TRBJ2-7|TRBV20-1
CSAPLERGGWEQYF
>TRBJ2-5|TRBV5-5
CASSLAGLAAETQYF
>TRBJ2-5|TRBV10-2
CASSYRGETQYF
>TRBJ2-2|TRBV29-1
CSGQFHTGELFF
>TRBJ1-1|TRBV27
CASRVDRLRTEAFF
>TRBJ1-2|TRBV7-2
CASSPYDPGQDGYTF
>TRBJ2-7|TRBV9
CASSVAPSDYEQYF
>TRBJ1-4|TRBV5-1
CASSFDGTLATNEKLFF
>TRBJ2-3|TRBV6-1
CASSEMPGADTQYF
>TRBJ2-3|TRBV4-3
CANSQGGHLTDTQYF
>TRBJ2-5|TRBV7-9
CASSPTGTGRQTQYF
>TRBJ1-2|TRBV6-5
CASSYSVRANYGYTF
>TRBJ2-7|TRBV7-9
CASIPDRGNEQYF
>TRBJ2-5|TRBV27
CASSLMARSVGTQYF
>TRBJ2-2|TRBV6-6
CASSTRARAGELFF
>TRBJ2-5|TRBV7-2
CASSLRAGQYF